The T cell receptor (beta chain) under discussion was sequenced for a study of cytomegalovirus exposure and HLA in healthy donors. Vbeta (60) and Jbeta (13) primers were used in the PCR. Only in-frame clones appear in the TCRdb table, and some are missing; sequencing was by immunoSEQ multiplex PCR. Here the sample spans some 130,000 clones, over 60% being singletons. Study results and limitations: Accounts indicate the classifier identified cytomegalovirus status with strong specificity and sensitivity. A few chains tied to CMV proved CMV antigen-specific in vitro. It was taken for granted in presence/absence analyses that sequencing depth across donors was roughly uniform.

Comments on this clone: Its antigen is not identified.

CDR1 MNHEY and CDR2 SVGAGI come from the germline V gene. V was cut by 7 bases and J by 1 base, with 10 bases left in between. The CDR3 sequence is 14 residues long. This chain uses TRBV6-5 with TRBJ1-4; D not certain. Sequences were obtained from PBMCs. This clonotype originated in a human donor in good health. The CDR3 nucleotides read TGTGCCAGCAATTTGGAGGGAACTAATGAAAAACTGTTTTTT. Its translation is CASNLEGTNEKLFF.